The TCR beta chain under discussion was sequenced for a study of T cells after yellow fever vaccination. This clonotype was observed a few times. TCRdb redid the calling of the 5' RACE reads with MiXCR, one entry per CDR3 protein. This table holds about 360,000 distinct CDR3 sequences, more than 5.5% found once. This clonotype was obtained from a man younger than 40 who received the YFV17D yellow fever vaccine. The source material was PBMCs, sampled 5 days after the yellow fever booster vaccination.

CDR3 sequence: CASSMLLAGGLEQYF. CDR3 nucleotide sequence: TGTGCCAGTAGTATGCTACTAGCGGGAGGGCTCGAGCAGTACTTC. The genes are TRBV19 and TRBJ2-7, with 13 positions matching TRBD2. The CDR3 length is 15 residues. After removal of 3 bases from V and 6 bases from J, the junction contained 5 bases not matched to a gene. Germline values: CDR1 LNHDA, CDR2 SQIVND (reference sequence). The full variable domain, completed using reference TRBV19 and TRBJ2-7, is DGGITQSPKYLFRKEGQNVTLSCEQNLNHDAMYWYRQDPGQGLRLIYYSQIVNDFQKGDIAEGYSVSREKKESFPLTVTSAQKNPTAFYLCASSMLLAGGLEQYFGPGTRLTVT.